A selection of T cell receptor beta chains follows, all from one sample in a study of cytomegalovirus exposure and HLA in healthy donors. The table came from immunoSEQ multiplex PCR; TCRdb's copy has only in-frame clones and leaves some out. Here the sample spans fewer than 150,000 clones, over 75% being singletons. The sequencing sample was made of PBMCs. These receptor sequences come from a woman aged 18-29 years in good health and CMV-seronegative. The CDR3 runs from the conserved cysteine through the conserved F or W. Each record gives: J gene, clone size, D gene, V gene, CDR3 protein, CDR3 DNA. D genes are given only for firm matches. Only part of the rows carry a size: once, few, many, or a class if the clone is expanded.

TRBJ1-1	NA	NA	TRBV27	CASSGRGRDTEAFF	TGTGCCAGCAGTGGGAGGGGCAGGGACACTGAAGCTTTCTTT
TRBJ1-5	few	NA	TRBV6-5	CASTPVGGDQPQHF	TGTGCCAGCACCCCCGTAGGGGGAGATCAGCCCCAGCATTTT
TRBJ1-5	NA	NA	TRBV7-6	CASSLGEVQPQHF	TGTGCCAGCAGCTTAGGGGAGGTCCAGCCCCAGCATTTT
TRBJ2-5	NA	NA	TRBV7-2	CASSTGSVETQYF	TGTGCCAGCAGTACCGGGTCGGTGGAGACCCAGTACTTC
TRBJ1-1	NA	NA	TRBV10-3	CAISGDTPEAFF	TGTGCCATCAGTGGGGACACTCCTGAAGCTTTCTTT
TRBJ2-2	NA	TRBD1	TRBV7-6	CASSLQGSPGELFF	TGTGCCAGCAGCCTACAGGGGTCCCCCGGGGAGCTGTTTTTT
TRBJ2-3	NA	TRBD1	TRBV15	CATSTSPGQGIDTQYF	TGTGCCACCAGCACAAGCCCGGGACAGGGGATTGATACGCAGTATTTT
TRBJ1-2	NA	NA	TRBV7-9	CASSLSGRTIFYGYTF	TGTGCCAGCAGCTTATCAGGTCGCACGATTTTCTATGGCTACACCTTC
TRBJ1-2	NA	NA	TRBV5-1	CASSLRLQGQDYTF	TGCGCCAGCAGCTTGAGGCTGCAGGGCCAAGACTACACCTTC
TRBJ2-1	NA	TRBD2	TRBV4-2	CASSQDPTSGYEQFF	TGTGCCAGCAGCCAAGATCCGACTAGCGGGTACGAGCAGTTCTTC
TRBJ1-1	NA	NA	TRBV2	CATIRTATEAFF	TGTGCCACCATCCGGACAGCTACTGAAGCTTTCTTT
TRBJ2-3	NA	NA	TRBV7-9	CAISDTQYF	TGTGCCATCTCAGATACGCAGTATTTT
TRBJ1-2	NA	TRBD1	TRBV30	CAWRTDRGNYGYTF	TGTGCCTGGAGAACCGACAGGGGTAACTATGGCTACACCTTC
TRBJ2-3	NA	NA	TRBV20-1	CTPGEDTQYF	TGCACCCCCGGGGAGGATACGCAGTATTTT
TRBJ2-3	NA	NA	TRBV5-4	CASSLPGRTDTQYF	TGTGCCAGCAGCTTACCAGGGAGGACAGATACGCAGTATTTT
TRBJ2-1	NA	NA	TRBV11-3	CASSLNARPHEQFF	TGTGCCAGCAGCTTAAATGCTAGACCCCATGAGCAGTTCTTC
TRBJ1-5	NA	NA	TRBV10-3	CAIQGKGQPQHF	TGTGCCATCCAGGGGAAAGGTCAGCCCCAGCATTTT
TRBJ1-2	NA	NA	TRBV28	CASTPSPLYYGYTF	TGTGCCAGCACCCCGTCCCCCCTTTACTATGGCTACACCTTC
TRBJ1-2	NA	NA	TRBV4-1	CASSPREALANYGYTF	TGCGCCAGCAGCCCCAGGGAAGCTCTAGCTAACTATGGCTACACCTTC
TRBJ1-1	once	TRBD1	TRBV5-4	CASSALSGGTEAFF	TGTGCCAGCAGCGCGCTCTCAGGGGGAACTGAAGCTTTCTTT
TRBJ2-5	NA	NA	TRBV11-3	CASSPGETIEETQYF	TGTGCCAGCAGCCCAGGGGAGACAATCGAAGAGACCCAGTACTTC
TRBJ1-2	NA	TRBD1	TRBV27	CASSLTGMGYGYTF	TGTGCCAGCAGTTTGACAGGGATGGGCTATGGCTACACCTTC
TRBJ1-1	NA	NA	TRBV30	CACSQGNTEAFF	TGTGCCTGCTCACAGGGGAACACTGAAGCTTTCTTT
TRBJ1-5	NA	NA	TRBV30	CAWDGAGNQPQHF	TGTGCCTGGGACGGAGCGGGCAATCAGCCCCAGCATTTT
TRBJ1-2	NA	NA	TRBV4-3	CASSQDGTANYGYTF	TGCGCCAGCAGCCAAGACGGAACAGCTAACTATGGCTACACCTTC
TRBJ1-1	NA	NA	TRBV21-1	CASSGRTGDQLRAFF	TGTGCCAGCAGCGGTCGGACAGGGGATCAGTTAAGAGCTTTCTTT
TRBJ2-5	NA	NA	TRBV6-1	CASSATGQETQYF	TGTGCCAGCAGTGCGACAGGCCAAGAGACCCAGTACTTC
TRBJ2-3	NA	TRBD1	TRBV2	CASSLTGVVGDTQYF	TGTGCCAGCAGCCTGACAGGGGTGGTCGGAGATACGCAGTATTTT
TRBJ1-6	NA	TRBD1	TRBV5-6	CASSPDRGNSPLHF	TGTGCCAGCAGCCCTGACAGGGGGAATTCACCCCTCCACTTT
TRBJ2-3	NA	TRBD2	TRBV13	CASSGTSALRAQYF	TGTGCCAGCAGCGGGACTAGCGCCCTAAGGGCGCAGTATTTT
TRBJ1-1	NA	NA	TRBV19	CASSRGSTEAFF	TGTGCCAGTAGTAGAGGGTCCACTGAAGCTTTCTTT
TRBJ2-3	NA	TRBD2	TRBV7-2	CASSLANSGGGGQYF	TGTGCCAGCAGCTTAGCGAATAGCGGGGGGGGAGGGCAGTATTTT
TRBJ1-2	NA	NA	TRBV25-1	CASSDRRDFGYTF	TGTGCCAGCAGTGATAGGCGGGATTTTGGCTACACCTTC
TRBJ2-5	NA	TRBD2	TRBV5-4	CASSPVAGGWETQYF	TGTGCCAGCAGCCCAGTAGCGGGGGGCTGGGAGACCCAGTACTTC
TRBJ2-6	NA	NA	TRBV19	CAPPLAGANVLTF	TGTGCCCCCCCTCTCGCGGGGGCCAACGTCCTGACTTTC
TRBJ2-1	NA	TRBD2	TRBV6-4	CASSPYAGGPRNEQFF	TGTGCCAGCAGTCCTTACGCGGGAGGGCCGAGGAATGAGCAGTTCTTC
TRBJ1-5	once	TRBD1	TRBV30	CAWRGRQGFNQPQHF	TGTGCCTGGAGAGGGCGACAGGGGTTCAATCAGCCCCAGCATTTT
TRBJ2-1	NA	NA	TRBV19	CASSIRDLGTQQFF	TGTGCCAGTAGTATTCGGGACCTAGGGACTCAGCAGTTCTTC